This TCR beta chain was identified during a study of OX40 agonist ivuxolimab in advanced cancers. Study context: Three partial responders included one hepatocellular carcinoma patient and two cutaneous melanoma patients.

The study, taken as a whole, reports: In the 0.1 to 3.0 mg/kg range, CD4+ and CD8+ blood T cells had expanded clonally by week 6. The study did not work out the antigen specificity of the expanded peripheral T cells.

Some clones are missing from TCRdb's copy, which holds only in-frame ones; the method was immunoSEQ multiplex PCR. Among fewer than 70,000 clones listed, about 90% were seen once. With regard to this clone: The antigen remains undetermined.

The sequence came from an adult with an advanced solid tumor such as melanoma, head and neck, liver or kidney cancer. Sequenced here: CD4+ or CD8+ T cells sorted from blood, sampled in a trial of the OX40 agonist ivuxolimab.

CDR3 coding DNA: TGCGCCAGCAGCCAAGATCGGGGCCGCCAGCATTTT. Residues: CASSQDRGRQHF. The chain recombines TRBV4-3 with TRBJ1-5; a possible D gene is TRBD1 (5 bases). Trimming took off 0 bases at V and 12 bases at J, with 9 bases between the two ends. This CDR3 has 12 amino acids. Germline V lookup: CDR1 LGHNA, CDR2 YSLEER.